This T cell receptor (beta chain) was sequenced in a study of spatial heterogeneity in lung cancer. At the level of the study: Combinations of a unique TCR and a UMI were tallied in raw reads, and on average each appeared more than ten times.

Time point given: sample taken at primary tumor resection. Patients with untreated early-stage non-small cell lung cancer, numbering approximately 79, were the donors. Whole RNA, which was extracted from tumor, nontumor lung tissue or frozen PBMC, was sequenced without any cell sorting. This clonotype was picked up many times. Carried by each TCR cDNA molecule was a unique molecular identifier. TCRdb independently ran MiXCR on the 5' RACE reads; one entry per CDR3 protein. Of more than 45,000 distinct CDR3 sequences listed, approximately 5% are singletons. V lost 1 base to trimming and J lost 3 bases, with 7 bases between them. CDR1 and CDR2 (germline): LGHDT, YNNKEL (reference sequence). This CDR3 is 13 amino acids long.

The sequenced sample was PBMCs, obtained at surgery. The chain combines TRBV3-1 with TRBJ2-7, with D perhaps TRBD1 (5 bases). The sequence was collected from a male donor with early-stage non-small cell lung cancer. The CDR3 DNA reads as TGTGCCAGCAGCCAAGGGGGCTACTACGAGCAGTACTTC. Translation: CASSQGGYYEQYF.